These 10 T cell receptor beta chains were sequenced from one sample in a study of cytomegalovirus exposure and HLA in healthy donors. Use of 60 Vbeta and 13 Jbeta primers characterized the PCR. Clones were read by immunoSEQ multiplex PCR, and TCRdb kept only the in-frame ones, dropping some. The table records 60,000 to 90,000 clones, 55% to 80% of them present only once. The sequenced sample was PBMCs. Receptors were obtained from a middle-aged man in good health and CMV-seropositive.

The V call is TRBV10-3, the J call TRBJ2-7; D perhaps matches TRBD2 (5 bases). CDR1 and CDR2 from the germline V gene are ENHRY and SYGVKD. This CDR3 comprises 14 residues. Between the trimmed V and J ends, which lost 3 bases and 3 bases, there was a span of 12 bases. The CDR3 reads CAISETRGNYEQYF. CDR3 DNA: TGTGCCATCAGTGAAACACGGGGAAACTACGAGCAGTACTTC.

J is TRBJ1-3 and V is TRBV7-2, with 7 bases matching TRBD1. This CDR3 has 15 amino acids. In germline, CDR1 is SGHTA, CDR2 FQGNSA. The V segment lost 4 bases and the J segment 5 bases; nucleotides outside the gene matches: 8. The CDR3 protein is CASSSPKGARNTIYF. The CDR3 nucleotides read TGTGCCAGCAGCTCCCCCAAGGGGGCGCGAAACACCATATATTTT.

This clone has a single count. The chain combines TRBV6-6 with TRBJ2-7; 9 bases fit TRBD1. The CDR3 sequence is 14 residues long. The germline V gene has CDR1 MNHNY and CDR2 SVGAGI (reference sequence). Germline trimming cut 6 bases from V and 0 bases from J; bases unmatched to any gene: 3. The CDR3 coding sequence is TGTGCCAGCAGCCGGGACAGGGACTCCTACGAGCAGTACTTC. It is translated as CASSRDRDSYEQYF.

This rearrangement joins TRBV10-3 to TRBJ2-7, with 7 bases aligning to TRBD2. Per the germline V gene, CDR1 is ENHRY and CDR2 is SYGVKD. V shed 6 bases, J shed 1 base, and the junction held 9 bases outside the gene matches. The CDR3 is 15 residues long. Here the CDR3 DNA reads TGTGCCATCAGGGGCGCGGGAGAGGGATCCTACGAGCAGTACTTC. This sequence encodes CAIRGAGEGSYEQYF.

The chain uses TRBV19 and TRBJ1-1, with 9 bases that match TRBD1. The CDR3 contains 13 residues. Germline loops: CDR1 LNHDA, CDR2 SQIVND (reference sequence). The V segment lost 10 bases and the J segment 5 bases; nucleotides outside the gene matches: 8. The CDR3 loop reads CATRPGQGTEAFF. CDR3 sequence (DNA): TGTGCCACCAGACCGGGACAGGGTACTGAAGCTTTCTTT.

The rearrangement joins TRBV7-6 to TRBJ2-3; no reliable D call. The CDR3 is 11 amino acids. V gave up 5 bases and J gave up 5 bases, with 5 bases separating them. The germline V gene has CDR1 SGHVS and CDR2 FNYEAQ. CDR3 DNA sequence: TGTGCCAGCAGCCCCAAAGATACGCAGTATTTT. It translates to CASSPKDTQYF.

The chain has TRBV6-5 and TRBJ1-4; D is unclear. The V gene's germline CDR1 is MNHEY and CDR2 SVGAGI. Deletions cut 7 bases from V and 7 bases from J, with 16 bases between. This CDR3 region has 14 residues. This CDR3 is CASTEGEYSEKLFF. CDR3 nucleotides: TGTGCCAGCACCGAAGGAGAGTACTCTGAAAAACTGTTTTTT.

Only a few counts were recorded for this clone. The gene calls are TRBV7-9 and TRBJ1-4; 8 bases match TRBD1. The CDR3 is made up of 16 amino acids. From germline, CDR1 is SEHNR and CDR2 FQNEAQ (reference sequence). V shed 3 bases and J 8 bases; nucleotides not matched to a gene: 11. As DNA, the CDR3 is TGTGCCAGCAGCTTCTACGTTGGACAGGGAAACGAAAAACTGTTTTTT. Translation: CASSFYVGQGNEKLFF.

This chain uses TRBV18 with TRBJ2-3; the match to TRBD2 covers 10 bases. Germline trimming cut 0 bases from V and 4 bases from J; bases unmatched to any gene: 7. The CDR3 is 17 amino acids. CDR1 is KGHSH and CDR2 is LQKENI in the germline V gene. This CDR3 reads CASSPPNFLAGADTQYF. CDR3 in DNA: TGTGCCAGCTCACCACCTAATTTCCTAGCGGGAGCAGATACGCAGTATTTT.

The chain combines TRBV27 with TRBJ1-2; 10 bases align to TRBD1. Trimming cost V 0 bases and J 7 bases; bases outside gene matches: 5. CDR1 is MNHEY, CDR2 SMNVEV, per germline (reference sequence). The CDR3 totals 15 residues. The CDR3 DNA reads TGTGCCAGCAGTTTATCCCGGACAGGGGGGTCTGGCTACACCTTC. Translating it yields CASSLSRTGGSGYTF.